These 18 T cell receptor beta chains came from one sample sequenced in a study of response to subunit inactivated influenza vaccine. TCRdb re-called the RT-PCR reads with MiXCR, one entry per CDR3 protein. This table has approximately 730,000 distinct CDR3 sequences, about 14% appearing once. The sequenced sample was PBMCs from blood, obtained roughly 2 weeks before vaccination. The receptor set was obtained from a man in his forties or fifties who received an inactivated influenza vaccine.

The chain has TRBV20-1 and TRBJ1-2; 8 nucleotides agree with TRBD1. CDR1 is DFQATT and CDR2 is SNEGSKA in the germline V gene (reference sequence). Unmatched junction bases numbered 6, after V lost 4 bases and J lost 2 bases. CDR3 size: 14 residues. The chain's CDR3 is CSANRRQGNYGYTF. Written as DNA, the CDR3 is TGCAGTGCTAACCGTAGACAGGGGAACTATGGCTACACCTTC.

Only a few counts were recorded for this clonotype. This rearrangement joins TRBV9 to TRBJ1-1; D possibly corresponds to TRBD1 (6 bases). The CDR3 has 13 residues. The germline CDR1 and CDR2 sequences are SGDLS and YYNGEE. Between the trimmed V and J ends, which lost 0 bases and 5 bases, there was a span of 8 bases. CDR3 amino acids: CASSVGRGTEAFF. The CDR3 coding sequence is TGTGCCAGCAGCGTAGGTAGGGGGACTGAAGCTTTCTTT.

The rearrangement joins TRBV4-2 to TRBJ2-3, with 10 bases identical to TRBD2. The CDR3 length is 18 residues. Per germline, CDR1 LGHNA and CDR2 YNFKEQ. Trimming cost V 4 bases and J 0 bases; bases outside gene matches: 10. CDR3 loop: CASSRAGLADISTDTQYF. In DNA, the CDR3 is TGTGCCAGCAGCCGCGCCGGACTAGCGGACATTAGCACAGATACGCAGTATTTT.

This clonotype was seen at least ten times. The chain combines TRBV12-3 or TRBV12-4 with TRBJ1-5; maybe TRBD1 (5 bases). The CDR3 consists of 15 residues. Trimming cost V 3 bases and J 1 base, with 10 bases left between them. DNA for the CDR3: TGTGCCAGCAGTTTGTCCTGGGGGAGCAATCAGCCCCAGCATTTT. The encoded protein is CASSLSWGSNQPQHF.

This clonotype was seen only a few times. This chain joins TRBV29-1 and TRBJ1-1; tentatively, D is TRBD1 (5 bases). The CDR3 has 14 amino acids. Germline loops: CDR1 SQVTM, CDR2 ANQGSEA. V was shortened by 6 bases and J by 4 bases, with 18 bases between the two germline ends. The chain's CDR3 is CSVKMGGGITEAFF. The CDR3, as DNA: TGCAGCGTCAAGATGGGGGGGGGTATCACTGAAGCTTTCTTT.

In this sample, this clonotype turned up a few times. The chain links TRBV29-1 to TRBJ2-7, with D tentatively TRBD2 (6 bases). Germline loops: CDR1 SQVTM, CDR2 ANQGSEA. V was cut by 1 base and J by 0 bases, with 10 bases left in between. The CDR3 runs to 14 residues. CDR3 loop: CSVEGLGNSYEQYF. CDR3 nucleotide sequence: TGCAGCGTTGAAGGACTAGGAAACTCCTACGAGCAGTACTTC.

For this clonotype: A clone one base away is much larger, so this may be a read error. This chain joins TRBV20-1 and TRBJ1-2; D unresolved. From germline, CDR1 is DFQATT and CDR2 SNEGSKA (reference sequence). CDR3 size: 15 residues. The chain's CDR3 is CSASSNKRVDYGYPF. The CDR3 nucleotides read TGCAGTGCTAGTTCCAATAAGAGGGTGGACTATGGCTACCCCTTC.

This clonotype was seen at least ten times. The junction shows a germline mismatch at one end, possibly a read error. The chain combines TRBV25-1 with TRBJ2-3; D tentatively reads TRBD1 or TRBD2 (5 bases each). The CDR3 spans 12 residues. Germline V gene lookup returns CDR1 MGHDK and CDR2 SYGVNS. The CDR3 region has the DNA TGTGCCAGCAGTGAATGGGAGAAGGGGCCAAATTTT. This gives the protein CASSEWEKGPNF.

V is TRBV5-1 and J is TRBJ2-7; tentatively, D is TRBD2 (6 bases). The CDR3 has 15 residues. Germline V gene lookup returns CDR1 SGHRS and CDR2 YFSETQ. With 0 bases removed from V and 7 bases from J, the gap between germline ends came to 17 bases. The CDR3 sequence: CASSLAGDLFEEQYF. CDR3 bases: TGCGCCAGCAGCTTGGCCGGGGACTTATTCGAGGAGCAGTACTTC.

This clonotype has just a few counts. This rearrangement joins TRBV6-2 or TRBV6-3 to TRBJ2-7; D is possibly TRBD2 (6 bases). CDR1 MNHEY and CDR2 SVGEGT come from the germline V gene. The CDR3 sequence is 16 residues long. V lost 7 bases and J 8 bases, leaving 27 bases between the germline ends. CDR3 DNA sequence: TGTGCCAGCACGCCAACGGGACTGCGGAGCCCAGCGAAGCAGTACTTC. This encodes CASTPTGLRSPAKQYF.

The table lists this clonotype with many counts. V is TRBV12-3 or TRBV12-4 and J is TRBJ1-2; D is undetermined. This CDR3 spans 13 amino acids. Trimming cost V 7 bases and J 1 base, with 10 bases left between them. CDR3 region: CASKMEGNYGYTF. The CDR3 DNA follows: TGTGCCAGCAAGATGGAGGGTAACTATGGCTACACCTTC.

The CDR3 spells CSAAGTSGRAAYEQYF. DNA for the CDR3: TGCAGTGCTGCCGGGACTAGCGGGAGGGCGGCCTACGAGCAGTACTTC. The V and J genes are TRBV20-1 and TRBJ2-7; 16 nucleotides line up with TRBD2. V trimming: 5 bases; J trimming: 2 bases; junction bases outside the gene matches: 6. Germline V gene lookup returns CDR1 DFQATT and CDR2 SNEGSKA (reference sequence). The length of the CDR3 is 16 residues.

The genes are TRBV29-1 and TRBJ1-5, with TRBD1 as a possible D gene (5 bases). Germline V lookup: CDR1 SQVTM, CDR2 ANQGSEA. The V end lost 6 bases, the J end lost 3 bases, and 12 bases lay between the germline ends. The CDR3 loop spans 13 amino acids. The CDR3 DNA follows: TGCAGCGTAGGGACCTCATACAATCAGCCCCAGCATTTT. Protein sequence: CSVGTSYNQPQHF.

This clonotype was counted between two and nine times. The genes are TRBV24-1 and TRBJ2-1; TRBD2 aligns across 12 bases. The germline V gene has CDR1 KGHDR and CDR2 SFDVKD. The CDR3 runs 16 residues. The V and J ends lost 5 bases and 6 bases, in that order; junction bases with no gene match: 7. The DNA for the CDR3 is TGTGCCACCAGTGTGCTAGCGGGAGGGCACGGCAATGAGCAGTTCTTC. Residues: CATSVLAGGHGNEQFF.

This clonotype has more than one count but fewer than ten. The CDR3 DNA is TGTGCCAGCAGCTTAGACCTCACAGATACGCAGTATTTT. It translates to CASSLDLTDTQYF. This sequence joins TRBV7-6 and TRBJ2-3; D is undetermined. The V end lost 1 base, the J end lost 2 bases, and 4 bases lay between the germline ends. The CDR3 has 13 amino acids. CDR1 and CDR2 (germline): SGHVS, FNYEAQ.

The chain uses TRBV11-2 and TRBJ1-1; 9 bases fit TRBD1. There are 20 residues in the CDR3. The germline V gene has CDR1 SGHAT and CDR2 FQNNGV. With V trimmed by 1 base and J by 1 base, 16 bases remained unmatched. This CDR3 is CASSLGFRDRERWRNTEAFF. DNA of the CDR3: TGTGCCAGCAGCTTAGGTTTTAGGGACAGGGAACGTTGGAGGAACACTGAAGCTTTCTTT.

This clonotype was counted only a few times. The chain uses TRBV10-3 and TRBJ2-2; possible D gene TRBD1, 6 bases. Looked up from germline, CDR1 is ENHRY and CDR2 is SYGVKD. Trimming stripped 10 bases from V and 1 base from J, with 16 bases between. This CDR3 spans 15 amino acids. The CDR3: CASLGQGGNTGELFF. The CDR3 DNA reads TGTGCCAGCTTGGGACAAGGGGGGAACACCGGGGAGCTGTTTTTT.

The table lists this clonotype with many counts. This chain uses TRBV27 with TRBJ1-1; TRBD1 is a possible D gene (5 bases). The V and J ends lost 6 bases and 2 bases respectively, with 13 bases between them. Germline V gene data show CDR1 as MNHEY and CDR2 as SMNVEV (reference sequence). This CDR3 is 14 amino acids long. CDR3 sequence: CASSRTTGNTEAFF. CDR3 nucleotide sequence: TGTGCCAGCAGCCGGACAACAGGAAACACTGAAGCTTTCTTT.